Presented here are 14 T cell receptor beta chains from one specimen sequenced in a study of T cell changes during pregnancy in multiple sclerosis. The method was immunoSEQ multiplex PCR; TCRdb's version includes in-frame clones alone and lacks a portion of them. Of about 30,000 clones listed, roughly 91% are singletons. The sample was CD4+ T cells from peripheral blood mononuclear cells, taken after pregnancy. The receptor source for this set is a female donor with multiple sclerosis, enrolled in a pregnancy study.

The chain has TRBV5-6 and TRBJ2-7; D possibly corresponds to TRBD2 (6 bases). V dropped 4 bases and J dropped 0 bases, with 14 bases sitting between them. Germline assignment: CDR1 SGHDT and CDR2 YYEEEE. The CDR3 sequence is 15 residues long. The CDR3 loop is CASSHPGGSSYEQYF. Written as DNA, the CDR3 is TGTGCCAGCAGCCATCCTGGGGGGAGCTCCTACGAGCAGTACTTC. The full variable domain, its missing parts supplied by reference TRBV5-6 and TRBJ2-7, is DAGVTQSPTHLIKTRGQQVTLRCSPKSGHDTVSWYQQALGQGPQFIFQYYEEEERQRGNFPDRFSGHQFPNYSSELNVNALLLGDSALYLCASSHPGGSSYEQYFGPGTRLTVT.

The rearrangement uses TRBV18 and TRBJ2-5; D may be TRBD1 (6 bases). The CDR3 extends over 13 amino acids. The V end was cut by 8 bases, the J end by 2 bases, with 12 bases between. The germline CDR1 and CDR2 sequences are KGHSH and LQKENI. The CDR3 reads CASLSGQQETQYF. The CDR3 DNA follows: TGTGCCAGCCTCAGCGGACAGCAAGAGACCCAGTACTTC.

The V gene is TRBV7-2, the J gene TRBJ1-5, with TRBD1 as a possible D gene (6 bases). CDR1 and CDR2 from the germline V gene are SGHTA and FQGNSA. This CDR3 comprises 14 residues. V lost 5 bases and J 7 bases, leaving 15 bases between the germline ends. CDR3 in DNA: TGTGCCAGCAGCCCACAGGGTTCATTCCAGCCCCAGCATTTT. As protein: CASSPQGSFQPQHF.

CDR3 loop: CAWSDWTGGTHNYGYTF. CDR3 nucleotide sequence: TGTGCCTGGAGTGATTGGACAGGGGGTACCCATAACTATGGCTACACCTTC. The V and J genes are TRBV30 and TRBJ1-2; 10 nucleotides agree with TRBD1. Germline V gives CDR1 GTSNPN, CDR2 SVGIG (reference sequence). J was trimmed by 1 base and V by 1 base; bases with no gene match: 9. The CDR3 sequence is 17 residues long. Complete variable domain (other parts from reference TRBV30 and TRBJ1-2): SQTIHQWPATLVQPVGSPLSLECTVEGTSNPNLYWYRQAAGRGLQLLFYSVGIGQISSEVPQNLSASRPQDRQFILSSKKLLLSDSGFYLCAWSDWTGGTHNYGYTFGSGTRLTVV.

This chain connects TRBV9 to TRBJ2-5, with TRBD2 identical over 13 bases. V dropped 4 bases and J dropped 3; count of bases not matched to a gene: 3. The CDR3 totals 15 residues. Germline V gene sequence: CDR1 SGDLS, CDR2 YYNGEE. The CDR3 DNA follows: TGTGCCAGCAGCTTCGGGACTAGCGGGAAAGAGACCCAGTACTTC. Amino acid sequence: CASSFGTSGKETQYF.

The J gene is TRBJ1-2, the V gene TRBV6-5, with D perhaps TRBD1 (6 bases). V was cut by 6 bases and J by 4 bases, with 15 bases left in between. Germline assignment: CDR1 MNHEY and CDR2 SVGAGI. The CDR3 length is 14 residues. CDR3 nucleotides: TGTGCCAGCAGCCGAACAGGGACAAGCTATGGCTACACCTTC. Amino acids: CASSRTGTSYGYTF.

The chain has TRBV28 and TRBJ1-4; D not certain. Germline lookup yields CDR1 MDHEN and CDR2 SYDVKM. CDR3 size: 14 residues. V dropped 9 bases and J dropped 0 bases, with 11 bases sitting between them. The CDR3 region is CASQTYTTNEKLFF. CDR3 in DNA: TGTGCCAGTCAGACTTATACAACTAATGAAAAACTGTTTTTT.

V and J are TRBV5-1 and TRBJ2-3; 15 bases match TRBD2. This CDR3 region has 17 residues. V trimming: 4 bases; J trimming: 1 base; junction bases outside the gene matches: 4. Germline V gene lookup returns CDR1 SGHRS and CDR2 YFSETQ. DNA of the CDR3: TGCGCCAGCAGCCGGACTAGCGGGAGGGCGGGCACAGATACGCAGTATTTT. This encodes CASSRTSGRAGTDTQYF.

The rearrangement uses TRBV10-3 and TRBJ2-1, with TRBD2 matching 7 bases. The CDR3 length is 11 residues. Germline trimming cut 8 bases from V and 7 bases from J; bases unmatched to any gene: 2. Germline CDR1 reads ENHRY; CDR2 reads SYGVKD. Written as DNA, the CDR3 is TGTGCCATCGGGAGGGGAAATGAGCAGTTCTTC. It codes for CAIGRGNEQFF.

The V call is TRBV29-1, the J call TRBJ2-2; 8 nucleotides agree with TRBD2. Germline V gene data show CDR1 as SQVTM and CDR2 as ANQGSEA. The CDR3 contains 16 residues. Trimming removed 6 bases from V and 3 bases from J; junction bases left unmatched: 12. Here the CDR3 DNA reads TGCAGCGTACGTCGCGGGGGGAGTCTCGACACCGGGGAGCTGTTTTTT. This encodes CSVRRGGSLDTGELFF.

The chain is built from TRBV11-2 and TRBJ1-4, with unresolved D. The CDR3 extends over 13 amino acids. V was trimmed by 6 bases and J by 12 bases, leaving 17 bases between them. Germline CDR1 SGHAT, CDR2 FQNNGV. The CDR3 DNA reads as TGTGCCAGCAGAACGCCCTCAAGCACCCAACTGTTTTTT. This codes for CASRTPSSTQLFF.

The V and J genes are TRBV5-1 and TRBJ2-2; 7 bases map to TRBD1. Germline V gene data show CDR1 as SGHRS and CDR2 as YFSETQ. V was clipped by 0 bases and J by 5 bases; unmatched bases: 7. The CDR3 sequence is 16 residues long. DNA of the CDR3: TGCGCCAGCAGCTTGGCCGGGACAGATTATACCGGGGAGCTGTTTTTT. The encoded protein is CASSLAGTDYTGELFF.

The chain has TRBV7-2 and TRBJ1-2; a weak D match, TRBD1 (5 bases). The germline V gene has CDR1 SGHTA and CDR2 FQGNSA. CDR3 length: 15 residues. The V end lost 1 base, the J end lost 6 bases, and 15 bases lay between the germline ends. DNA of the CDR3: TGTGCCAGCAGCTTAGTCCAGGGAGGAGGTGATGGCTACACCTTC. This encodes CASSLVQGGGDGYTF.

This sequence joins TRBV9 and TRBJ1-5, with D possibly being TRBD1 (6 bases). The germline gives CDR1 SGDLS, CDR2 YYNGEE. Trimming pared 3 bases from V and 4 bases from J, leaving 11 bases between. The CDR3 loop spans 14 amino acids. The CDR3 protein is CASSASGVNQPQHF. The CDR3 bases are TGTGCCAGCAGCGCGTCAGGGGTAAATCAGCCCCAGCATTTT. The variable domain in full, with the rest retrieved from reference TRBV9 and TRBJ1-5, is DSGVTQTPKHLITATGQRVTLRCSPRSGDLSVYWYQQSLDQGLQFLIQYYNGEERAKGNILERFSAQQFPDLHSELNLSSLELGDSALYFCASSASGVNQPQHFGDGTRLSIL.